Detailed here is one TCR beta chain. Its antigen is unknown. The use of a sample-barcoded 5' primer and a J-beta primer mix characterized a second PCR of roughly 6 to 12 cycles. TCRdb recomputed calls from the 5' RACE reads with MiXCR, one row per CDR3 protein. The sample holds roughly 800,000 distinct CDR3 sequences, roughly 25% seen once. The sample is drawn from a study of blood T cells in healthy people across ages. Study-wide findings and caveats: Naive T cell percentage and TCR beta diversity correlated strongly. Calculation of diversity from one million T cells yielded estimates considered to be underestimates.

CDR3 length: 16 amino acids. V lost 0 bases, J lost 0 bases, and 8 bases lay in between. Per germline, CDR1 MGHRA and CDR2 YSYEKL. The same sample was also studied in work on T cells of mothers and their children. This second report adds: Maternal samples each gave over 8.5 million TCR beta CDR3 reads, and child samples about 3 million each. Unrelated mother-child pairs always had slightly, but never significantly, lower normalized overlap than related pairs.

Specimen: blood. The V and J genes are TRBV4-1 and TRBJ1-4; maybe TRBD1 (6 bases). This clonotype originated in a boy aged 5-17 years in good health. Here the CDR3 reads CASSQDYRATNEKLFF. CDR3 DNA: TGCGCCAGCAGCCAAGACTACAGGGCAACTAATGAAAAACTGTTTTTT.